This T cell receptor (beta chain) was recovered during a study of CD8 T cells in ankylosing spondylitis. TCRdb called the 5' RACE reads again in MiXCR, with one record for every CDR3 protein. The sample shows roughly 150,000 distinct CDR3 sequences, around 6.6% of them seen only once. CDR1 and CDR2 from the germline V gene are SGHAT and FQNNGV. CDR3 length: 15 residues. V shed 2 bases and J 7 bases; nucleotides not matched to a gene: 6. The V gene is TRBV11-2, the J gene TRBJ2-1; 9 bases are shared with TRBD2. The sequence was collected from a female donor with ankylosing spondylitis or in good health (not recorded which). Sequencing used blood, either unsorted or a sorted T cell fraction (not recorded which). CDR3 loop: CASSLRRGGPNEQFF. CDR3 bases: TGTGCCAGCAGCTTACGGCGGGGGGGCCCAAATGAGCAGTTCTTC.